One T cell receptor beta chain is described in this entry. Trimming cost V 3 bases and J 6 bases; bases outside gene matches: 7. This CDR3 has 16 amino acids. Germline V gives CDR1 GTSNPN, CDR2 SVGIG (reference sequence). In the authors' workflow: Counts of nucleated cells, estimated from reference gene primer amplification, were obtained. Libraries were prepared by immunoSEQ multiplex PCR; TCRdb keeps only in-frame clonotypes and omits some of them. The DNA gave D and trimming, while V, J and clone size come from that table. The sample carries tens of thousands of clones, roughly 87% recorded once. These data belong to a study of blood T cell repertoires in COVID-19. The wider study: The United States, Italy and Spain provided the acute and convalescent COVID-19 samples. T cells, B-cell-depleted T cells, or PBMCs provided the cDNA or gDNA that served as material.

This sequence originates from a man aged 60 to 69 with acute or convalescent COVID-19. This sequence joins TRBV30 and TRBJ2-3, with TRBD2 matching over 15 bases. Sequenced material: peripheral blood. CDR3 amino acids: CAWSVGLAGGVDTQYF. The CDR3 DNA reads as TGTGCCTGGAGCGTCGGACTAGCGGGGGGGGTGGATACGCAGTATTTT.